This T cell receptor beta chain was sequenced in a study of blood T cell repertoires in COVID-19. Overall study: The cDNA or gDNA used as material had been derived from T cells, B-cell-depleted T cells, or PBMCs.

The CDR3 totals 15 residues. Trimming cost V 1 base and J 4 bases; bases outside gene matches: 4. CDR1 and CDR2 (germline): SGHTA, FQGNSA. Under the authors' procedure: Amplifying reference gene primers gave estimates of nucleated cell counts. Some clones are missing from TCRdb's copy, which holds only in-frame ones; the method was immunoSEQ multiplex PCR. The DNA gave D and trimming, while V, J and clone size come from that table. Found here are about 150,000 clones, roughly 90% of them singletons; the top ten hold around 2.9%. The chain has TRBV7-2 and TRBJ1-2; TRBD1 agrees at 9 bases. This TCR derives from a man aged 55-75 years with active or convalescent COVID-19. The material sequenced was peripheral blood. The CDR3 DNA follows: TGTGCCAGCAGCTTAGGGGGACAGGGTGCCTATGGCTACACCTTC. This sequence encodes CASSLGGQGAYGYTF.